These T cell receptor beta chains were read from a single sample in a study of cytomegalovirus exposure and HLA in healthy donors. TCRdb keeps only in-frame clones here, not all; method: immunoSEQ multiplex PCR. The data hold approximately 200,000 clones, with about three quarters observed a single time. Sequenced input: PBMCs. These receptors were obtained from a man aged 35 to 55 in good health and CMV-seronegative. Each CDR3 is given with its conserved first and last residue. A D gene is named only where the DNA matches it firmly. Expanded clones get a size class; other rows say once, few or many, or leave the size out.

d_call,v_call,clone_size,j_call,cdr3_nt,cdr3_aa
.,TRBV7-9,.,TRBJ1-1,TGTGCCAGCAGCTTAGAGGACAGTCCTTCGGCTTTCTTT,CASSLEDSPSAFF
TRBD1,TRBV28,.,TRBJ1-2,TGTGCCAGCAGTACTGGACAGGGGGCGGGTGGCTACACCTTC,CASSTGQGAGGYTF
.,TRBV2,.,TRBJ2-7,TGTGCCAGTCGGGGTGGGGTCCCTCCGTACGAGCAGTACTTC,CASRGGVPPYEQYF
TRBD1,TRBV11-1,once,TRBJ2-5,TGTGCCAGCAGCCGAGACAGGGCAGAGACCCAGTACTTC,CASSRDRAETQYF
TRBD1,TRBV6-1,.,TRBJ2-3,TGTGCCAGCAGTGCGACAGGGGTCGGCACAGATACGCAGTATTTT,CASSATGVGTDTQYF
TRBD2,TRBV27,.,TRBJ2-7,TGTGCCAGCAGTTTATTAGCGGGAGGGAACTACGAGCAGTACTTC,CASSLLAGGNYEQYF
.,TRBV7-9,.,TRBJ1-1,TGTGCCAGCAGCTTAGATCGACTCGCCATGGGCACTGAAGCTTTCTTT,CASSLDRLAMGTEAFF
.,TRBV4-1,.,TRBJ1-5,TGCGCCAGCAGCGCGGGGCTCAATCAGCCCCAGCATTTT,CASSAGLNQPQHF
TRBD1,TRBV30,.,TRBJ2-7,TGTGCCTGGAGTTCCCCGGGACAGGGTTCCTCCTACGAGCAGTACTTC,CAWSSPGQGSSYEQYF
.,TRBV9,.,TRBJ2-7,TGTGCCAGCAGCGTGTCGGGGACAAGCTCCTACGAGCAGTACTTC,CASSVSGTSSYEQYF
.,TRBV15,once,TRBJ2-7,TGTGCCACCAGCAGAGAGGGCAGCTACTACGAGCAGTACTTC,CATSREGSYYEQYF
.,TRBV11-1,few,TRBJ1-1,TGTGCCAGCAGCTTAGCGCAGGGCTCCACTGAAGCTTTCTTT,CASSLAQGSTEAFF
TRBD1,TRBV4-3,.,TRBJ1-2,TGCGCCAGCAGTCGGGGACAGAACCTCTATGGCTACACCTTC,CASSRGQNLYGYTF
.,TRBV5-1,.,TRBJ1-3,TGCGCCAGCAGCAGGGACACTCGCTCTGGAAACACCATATATTTT,CASSRDTRSGNTIYF
.,TRBV27,.,TRBJ2-3,TGTGCCAGCAGTCAAACGGCGACTAGCACAGATACGCAGTATTTT,CASSQTATSTDTQYF